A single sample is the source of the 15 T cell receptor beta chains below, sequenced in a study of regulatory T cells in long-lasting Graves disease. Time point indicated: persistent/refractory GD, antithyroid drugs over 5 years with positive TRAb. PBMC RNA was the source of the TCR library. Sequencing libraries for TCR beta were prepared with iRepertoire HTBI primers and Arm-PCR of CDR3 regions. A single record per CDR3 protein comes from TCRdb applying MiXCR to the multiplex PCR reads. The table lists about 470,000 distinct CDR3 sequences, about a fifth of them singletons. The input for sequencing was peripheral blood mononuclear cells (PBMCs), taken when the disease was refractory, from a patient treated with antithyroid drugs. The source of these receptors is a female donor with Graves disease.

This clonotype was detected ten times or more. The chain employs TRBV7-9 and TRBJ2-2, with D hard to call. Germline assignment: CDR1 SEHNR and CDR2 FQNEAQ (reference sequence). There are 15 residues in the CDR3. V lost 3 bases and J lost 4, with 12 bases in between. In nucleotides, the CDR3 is TGTGCCAGCAGCTTTATTGCGGACCCCACCGGGGAGCTGTTTTTT. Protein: CASSFIADPTGELFF. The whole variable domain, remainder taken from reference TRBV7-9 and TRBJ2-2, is DTGVSQNPRHKITKRGQNVTFRCDPISEHNRLYWYRQTLGQGPEFLTYFQNEAQLEKSRLLSDRFSAERPKGSFSTLEIQRTEQGDSAMYLCASSFIADPTGELFFGEGSRLTVL.

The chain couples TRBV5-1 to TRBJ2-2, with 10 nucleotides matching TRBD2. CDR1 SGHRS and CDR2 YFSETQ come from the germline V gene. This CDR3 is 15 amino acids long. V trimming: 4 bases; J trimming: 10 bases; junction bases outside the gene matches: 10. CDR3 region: CASSPGLAGAVELFF. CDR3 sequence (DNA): TGCGCCAGCAGCCCGGGGCTAGCGGGAGCGGTGGAGCTGTTTTTT.

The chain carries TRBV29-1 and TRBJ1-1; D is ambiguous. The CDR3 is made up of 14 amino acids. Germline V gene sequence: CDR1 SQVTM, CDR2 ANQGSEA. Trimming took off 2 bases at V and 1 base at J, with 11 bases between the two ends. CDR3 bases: TGCAGCGTTGAATATGACATCAAGAACACTGAAGCTTTCTTT. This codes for CSVEYDIKNTEAFF.

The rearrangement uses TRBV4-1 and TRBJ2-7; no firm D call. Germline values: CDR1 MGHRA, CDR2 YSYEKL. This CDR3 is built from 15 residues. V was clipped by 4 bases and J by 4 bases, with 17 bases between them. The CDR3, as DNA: TGCGCCAGCAGCCGAGCCGGGTCCGACCTTTACGAGCAGTACTTC. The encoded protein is CASSRAGSDLYEQYF.

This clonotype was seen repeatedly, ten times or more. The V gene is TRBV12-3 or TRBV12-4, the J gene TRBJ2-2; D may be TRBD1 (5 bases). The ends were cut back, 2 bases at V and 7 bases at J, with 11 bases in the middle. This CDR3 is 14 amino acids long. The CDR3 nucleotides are TGTGCCAGCAGTTTACAGGGCAAGATCGGGGAGCTGTTTTTT. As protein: CASSLQGKIGELFF.

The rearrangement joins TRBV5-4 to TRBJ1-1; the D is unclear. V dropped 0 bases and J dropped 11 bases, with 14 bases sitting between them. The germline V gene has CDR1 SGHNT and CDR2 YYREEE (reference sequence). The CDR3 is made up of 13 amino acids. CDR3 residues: CASSLGWGSVAFF. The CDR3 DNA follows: TGTGCCAGCAGCTTGGGCTGGGGATCGGTGGCTTTCTTT.

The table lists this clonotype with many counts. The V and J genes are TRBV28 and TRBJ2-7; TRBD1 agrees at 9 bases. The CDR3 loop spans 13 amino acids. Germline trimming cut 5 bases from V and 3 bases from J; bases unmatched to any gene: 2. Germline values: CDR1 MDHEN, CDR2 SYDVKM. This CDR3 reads CASSPGQGYEQYF. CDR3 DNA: TGTGCCAGCAGTCCGGGACAGGGCTACGAGCAGTACTTC.

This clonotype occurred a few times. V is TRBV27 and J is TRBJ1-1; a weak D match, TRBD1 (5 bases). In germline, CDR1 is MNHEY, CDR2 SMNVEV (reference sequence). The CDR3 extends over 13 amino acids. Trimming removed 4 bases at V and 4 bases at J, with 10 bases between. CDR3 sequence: CASSSRQRTEAFF. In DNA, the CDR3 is TGTGCCAGCAGTTCCCGACAGCGCACTGAAGCTTTCTTT.

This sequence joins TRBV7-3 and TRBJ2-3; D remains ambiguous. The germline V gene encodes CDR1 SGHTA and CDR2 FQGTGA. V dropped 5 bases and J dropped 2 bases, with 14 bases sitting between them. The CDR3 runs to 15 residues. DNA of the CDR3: TGTGCCAGCAGCCGACGAGTGGGCTACACAGATACGCAGTATTTT. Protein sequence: CASSRRVGYTDTQYF.

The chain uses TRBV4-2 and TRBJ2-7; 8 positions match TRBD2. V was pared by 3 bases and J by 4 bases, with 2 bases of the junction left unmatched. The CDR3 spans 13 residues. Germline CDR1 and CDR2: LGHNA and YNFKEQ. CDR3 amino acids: CASSHREGYEQYF. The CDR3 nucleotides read TGTGCCAGCAGCCACCGGGAGGGGTACGAGCAGTACTTC.

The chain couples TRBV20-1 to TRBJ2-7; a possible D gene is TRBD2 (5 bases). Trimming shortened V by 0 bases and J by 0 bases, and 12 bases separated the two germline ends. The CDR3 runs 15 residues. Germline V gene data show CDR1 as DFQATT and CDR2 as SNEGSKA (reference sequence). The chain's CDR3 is CSARDGQEDSYEQYF. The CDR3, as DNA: TGCAGTGCTAGAGATGGGCAGGAGGACTCCTACGAGCAGTACTTC.

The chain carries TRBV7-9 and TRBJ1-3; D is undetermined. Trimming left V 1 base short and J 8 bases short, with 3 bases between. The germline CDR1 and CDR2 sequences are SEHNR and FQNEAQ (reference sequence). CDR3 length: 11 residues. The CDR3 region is CASSLGDTIYF. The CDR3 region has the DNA TGTGCCAGCAGCTTAGGTGACACCATATATTTT.

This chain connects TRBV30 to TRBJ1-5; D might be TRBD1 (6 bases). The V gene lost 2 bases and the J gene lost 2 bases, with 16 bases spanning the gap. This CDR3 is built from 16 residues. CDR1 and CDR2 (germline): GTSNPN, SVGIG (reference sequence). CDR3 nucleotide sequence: TGTGCCTGGAGTTACAGGGTAAGGGATGGCAATCAGCCCCAGCATTTT. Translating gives CAWSYRVRDGNQPQHF.

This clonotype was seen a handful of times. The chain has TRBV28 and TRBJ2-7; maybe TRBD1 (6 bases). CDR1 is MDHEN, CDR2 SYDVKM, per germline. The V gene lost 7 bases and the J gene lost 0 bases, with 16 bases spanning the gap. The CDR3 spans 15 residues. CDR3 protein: CASTLGAGLSYEQYF. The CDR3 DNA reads TGTGCCAGCACCTTGGGGGCGGGCCTCTCCTACGAGCAGTACTTC. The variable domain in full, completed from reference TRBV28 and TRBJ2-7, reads DVKVTQSSRYLVKRTGEKVFLECVQDMDHENMFWYRQDPGLGLRLIYFSYDVKMKEKGDIPEGYSVSREKKERFSLILESASTNQTSMYLCASTLGAGLSYEQYFGPGTRLTVT.

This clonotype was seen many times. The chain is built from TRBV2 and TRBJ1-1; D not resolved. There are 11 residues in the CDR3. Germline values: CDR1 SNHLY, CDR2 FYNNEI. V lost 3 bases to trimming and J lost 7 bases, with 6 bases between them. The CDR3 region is CASSDSFEAFF. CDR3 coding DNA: TGTGCCAGCAGTGATTCATTTGAAGCTTTCTTT.